The following is a T cell receptor beta chain sequence with its context. Its antigen is still unknown. The CDR3 is made up of 15 amino acids. With V trimmed by 5 bases and J by 3 bases, 5 bases remained unmatched. Germline V gene sequence: CDR1 MNHNY, CDR2 SVGAGI (reference sequence). This entry is derived from a study of cytomegalovirus exposure and HLA in healthy donors. Primers: 60 Vbeta forward and 13 Jbeta reverse. The repertoire was sequenced with immunoSEQ multiplex PCR; TCRdb's copy has only in-frame clones and lacks some. Its clone listing holds 150,000 to 200,000 clones. Findings and limits, study-wide: HLA alleles showed associations with around 15,000 TCR beta sequences in a later analysis, at a 0.05 false discovery rate.

The chain has TRBV6-6 and TRBJ2-1, with 9 bases aligning to TRBD1. The clonotype originates from a man aged 25-40 years in good health and CMV-seronegative. The sequenced material came from PBMCs. This chain's CDR3 is CASSRGQGYYNEQFF. Here the CDR3 DNA reads TGTGCCAGCAGTCGGGGACAGGGATACTACAATGAGCAGTTCTTC.